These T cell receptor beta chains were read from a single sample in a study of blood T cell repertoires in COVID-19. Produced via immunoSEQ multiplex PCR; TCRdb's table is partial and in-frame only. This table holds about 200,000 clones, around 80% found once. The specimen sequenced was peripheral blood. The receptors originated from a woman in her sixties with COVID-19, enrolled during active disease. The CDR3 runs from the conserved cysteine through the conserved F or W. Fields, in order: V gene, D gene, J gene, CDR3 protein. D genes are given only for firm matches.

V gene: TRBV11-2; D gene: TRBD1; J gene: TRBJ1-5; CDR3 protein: CASSLSRGSNQPQHF
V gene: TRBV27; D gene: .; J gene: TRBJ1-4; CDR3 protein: CASSSHRTAQSGIATNEKLFF
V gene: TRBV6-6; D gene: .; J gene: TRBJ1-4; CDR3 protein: CASSYSGGKLFF
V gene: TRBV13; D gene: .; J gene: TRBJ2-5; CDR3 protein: CASRRDSQETQYF
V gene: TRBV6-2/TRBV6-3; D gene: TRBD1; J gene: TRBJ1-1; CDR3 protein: CASSWGTGRSTEAFF
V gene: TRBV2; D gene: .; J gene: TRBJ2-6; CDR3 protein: CASSGSLPGANVLTF
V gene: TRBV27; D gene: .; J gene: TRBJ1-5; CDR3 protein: CASSSGGLGHSSNQPQHF
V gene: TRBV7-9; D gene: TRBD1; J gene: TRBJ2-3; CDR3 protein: CASSPGQGITDTQYF
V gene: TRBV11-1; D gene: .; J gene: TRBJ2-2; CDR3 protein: CASSRGWNTGELFF
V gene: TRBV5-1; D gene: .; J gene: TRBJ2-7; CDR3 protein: CASSLEDSSRDEQYF
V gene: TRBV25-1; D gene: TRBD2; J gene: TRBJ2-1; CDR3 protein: CASSEIGTSKFF
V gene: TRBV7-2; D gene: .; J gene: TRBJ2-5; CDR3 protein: CASSSFPRVWGEETQYF
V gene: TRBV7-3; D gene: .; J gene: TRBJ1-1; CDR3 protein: CASSVTPGTEAFF
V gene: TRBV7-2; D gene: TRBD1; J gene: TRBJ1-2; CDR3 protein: CASSPGRAGGRGYTF
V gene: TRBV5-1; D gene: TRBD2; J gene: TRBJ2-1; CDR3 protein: CASSFGRTSRWEDEQFF
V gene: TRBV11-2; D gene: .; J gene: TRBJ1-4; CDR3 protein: CASSLSGSRNEKLFF
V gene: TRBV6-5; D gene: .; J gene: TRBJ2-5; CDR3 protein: CASRPGQETQYF
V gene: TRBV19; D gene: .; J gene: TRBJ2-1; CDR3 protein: CASSRLTSRYNEQFF
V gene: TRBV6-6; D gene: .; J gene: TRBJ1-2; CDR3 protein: CASSYSASYGYTF
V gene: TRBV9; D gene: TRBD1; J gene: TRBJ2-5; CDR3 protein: CASSIQGEETQYF
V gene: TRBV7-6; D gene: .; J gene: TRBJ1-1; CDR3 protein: CASSALTMRSGTEAFF
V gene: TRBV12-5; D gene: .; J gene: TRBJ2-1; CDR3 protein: CASGLGWENEQFF
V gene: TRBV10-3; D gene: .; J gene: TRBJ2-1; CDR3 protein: CAISAGGHDSSYNEQFF
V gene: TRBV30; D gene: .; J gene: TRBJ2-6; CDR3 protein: CAWSAGTPFLAGANVLTF
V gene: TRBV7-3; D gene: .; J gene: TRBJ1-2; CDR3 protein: CASSLRAGSNGYTF
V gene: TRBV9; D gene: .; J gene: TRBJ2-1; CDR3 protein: CASSLGGDNEQFF
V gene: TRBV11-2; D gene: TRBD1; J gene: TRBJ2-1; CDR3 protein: CASSSGQGIVEQFF
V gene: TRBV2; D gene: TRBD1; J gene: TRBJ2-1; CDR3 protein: CASSSVRGGGEQFF
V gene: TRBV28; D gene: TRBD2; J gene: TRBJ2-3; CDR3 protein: CASSLTSRRDTQYF
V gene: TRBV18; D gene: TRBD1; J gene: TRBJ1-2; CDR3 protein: CASSPDRADGYTF
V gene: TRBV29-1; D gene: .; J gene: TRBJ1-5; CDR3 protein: CSVVWTSGEPQHF
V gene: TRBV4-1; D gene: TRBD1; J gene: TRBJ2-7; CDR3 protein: CASSPIVQGAYEQYF
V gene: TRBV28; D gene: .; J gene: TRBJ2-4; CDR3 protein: CASSLTASGGSIQYF
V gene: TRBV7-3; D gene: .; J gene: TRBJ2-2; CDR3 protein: CASSLGRNTGELFF
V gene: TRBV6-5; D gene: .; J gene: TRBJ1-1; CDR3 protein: CASKGGLTEAFF
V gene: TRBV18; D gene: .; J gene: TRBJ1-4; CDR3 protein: CASQGQGDEKLFF
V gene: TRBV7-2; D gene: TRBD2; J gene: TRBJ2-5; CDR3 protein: CASSLGWTSGTHQETQYF
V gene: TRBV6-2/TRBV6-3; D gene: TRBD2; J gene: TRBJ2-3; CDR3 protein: CASSYSLAGVVDTQYF
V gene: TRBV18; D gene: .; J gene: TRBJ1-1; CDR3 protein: CASSRNSILEAFF
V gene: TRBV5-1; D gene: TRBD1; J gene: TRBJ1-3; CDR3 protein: CASSLGPGGSGNTIYF
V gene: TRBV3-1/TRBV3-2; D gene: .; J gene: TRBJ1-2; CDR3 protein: CASSLRGGYGYTF
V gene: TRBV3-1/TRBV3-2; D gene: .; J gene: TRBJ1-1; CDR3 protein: CASSLISGETEAFF
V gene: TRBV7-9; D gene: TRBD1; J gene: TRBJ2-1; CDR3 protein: CASSLLFRGDRGLHEQFF
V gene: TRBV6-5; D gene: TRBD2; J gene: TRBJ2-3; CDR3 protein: CASSYLAGGSDTQYF
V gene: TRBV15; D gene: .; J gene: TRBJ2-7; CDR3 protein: CATSRDPPHGVLSYEQYF
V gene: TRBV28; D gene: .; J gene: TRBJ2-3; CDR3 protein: CASSPQREQYF
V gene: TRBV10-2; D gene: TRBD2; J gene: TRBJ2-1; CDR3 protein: CASRSGEGLAGPKDEQFF
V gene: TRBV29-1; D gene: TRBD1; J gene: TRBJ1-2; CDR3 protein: CSVEHGTGGYGYTF
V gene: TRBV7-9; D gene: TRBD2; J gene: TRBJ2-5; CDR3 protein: CASSLLSGGPETQYF
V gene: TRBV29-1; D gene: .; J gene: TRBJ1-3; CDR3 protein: CSVEDRAQGPGNTIYF